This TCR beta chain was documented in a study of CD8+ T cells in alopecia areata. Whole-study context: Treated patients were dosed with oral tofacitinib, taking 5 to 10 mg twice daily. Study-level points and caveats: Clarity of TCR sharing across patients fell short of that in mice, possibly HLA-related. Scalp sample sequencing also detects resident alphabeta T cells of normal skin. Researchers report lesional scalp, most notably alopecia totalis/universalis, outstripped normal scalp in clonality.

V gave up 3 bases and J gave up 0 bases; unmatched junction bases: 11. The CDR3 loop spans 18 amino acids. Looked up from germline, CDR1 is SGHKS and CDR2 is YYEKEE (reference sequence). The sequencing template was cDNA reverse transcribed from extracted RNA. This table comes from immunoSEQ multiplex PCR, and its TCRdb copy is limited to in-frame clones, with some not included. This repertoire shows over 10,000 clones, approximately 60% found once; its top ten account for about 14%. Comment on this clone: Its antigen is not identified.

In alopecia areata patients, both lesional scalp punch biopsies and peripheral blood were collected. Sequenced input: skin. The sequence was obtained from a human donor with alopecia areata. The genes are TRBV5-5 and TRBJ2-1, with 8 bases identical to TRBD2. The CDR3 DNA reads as TGTGCCAGCAGCTCCTCTAGGAAGCGGGGGCTCTCCTACAATGAGCAGTTCTTC. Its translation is CASSSSRKRGLSYNEQFF.